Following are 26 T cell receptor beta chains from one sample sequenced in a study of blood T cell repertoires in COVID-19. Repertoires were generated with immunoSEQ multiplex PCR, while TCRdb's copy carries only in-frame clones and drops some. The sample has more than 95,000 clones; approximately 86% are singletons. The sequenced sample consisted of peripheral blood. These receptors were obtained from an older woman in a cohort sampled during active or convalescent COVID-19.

The CDR3 DNA sequence: TGTGCCAGCAGCAAAGAGTGGACAGGGGGCACCGGGGAGCTGTTTTTT. Its protein is CASSKEWTGGTGELFF. The chain has TRBV21-1 and TRBJ2-2; the table's D call TRBD1 went unverified against the DNA. TRBV21-1 is flagged as a pseudogene. CDR3 length: 16 residues.

The CDR3 loop is CASSLSTGVTEAFF. CDR3 nucleotide sequence: TGTGCCAGCAGTTTATCTACAGGGGTAACTGAAGCTTTCTTT. This chain uses TRBV28 with TRBJ1-1; 7 bases align to TRBD1. This CDR3 spans 14 amino acids. The junction had 4 bases not matched to a gene; V was cut back by 1 base and J by 5 bases. The germline V gene encodes CDR1 MDHEN and CDR2 SYDVKM.

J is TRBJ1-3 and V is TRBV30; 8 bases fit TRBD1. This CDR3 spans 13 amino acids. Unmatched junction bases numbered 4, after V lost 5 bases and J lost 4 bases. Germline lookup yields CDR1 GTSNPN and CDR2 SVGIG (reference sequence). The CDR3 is CAWQTGAGNTIYF. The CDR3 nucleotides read TGTGCCTGGCAGACAGGGGCCGGAAACACCATATATTTT.

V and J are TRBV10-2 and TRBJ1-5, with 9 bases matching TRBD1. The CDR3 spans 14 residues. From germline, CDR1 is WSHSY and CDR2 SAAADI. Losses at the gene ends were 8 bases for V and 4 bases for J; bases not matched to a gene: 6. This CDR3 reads CASRPGTGNQPQHF. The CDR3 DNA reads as TGCGCCAGCCGGCCCGGGACAGGGAATCAGCCCCAGCATTTT.

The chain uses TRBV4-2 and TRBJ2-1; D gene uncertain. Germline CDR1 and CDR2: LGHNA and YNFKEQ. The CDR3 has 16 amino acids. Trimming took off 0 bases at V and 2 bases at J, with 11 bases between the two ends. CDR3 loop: CASSQDSLVTYNEQFF. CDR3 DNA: TGTGCCAGCAGCCAAGATTCCCTAGTCACCTACAATGAGCAGTTCTTC.

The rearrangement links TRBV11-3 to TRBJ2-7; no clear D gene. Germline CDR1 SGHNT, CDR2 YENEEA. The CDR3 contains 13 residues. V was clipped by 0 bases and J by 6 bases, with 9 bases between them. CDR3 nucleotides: TGTGCCAGCAGCTTAGATCGACAAGGCGAGCAGTACTTC. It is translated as CASSLDRQGEQYF.

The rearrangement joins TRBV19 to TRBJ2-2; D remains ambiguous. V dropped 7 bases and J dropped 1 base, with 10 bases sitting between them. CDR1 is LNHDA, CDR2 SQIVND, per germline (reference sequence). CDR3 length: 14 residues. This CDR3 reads CASMTLLNTGELFF. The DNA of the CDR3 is TGTGCCAGTATGACATTATTGAACACCGGGGAGCTGTTTTTT.

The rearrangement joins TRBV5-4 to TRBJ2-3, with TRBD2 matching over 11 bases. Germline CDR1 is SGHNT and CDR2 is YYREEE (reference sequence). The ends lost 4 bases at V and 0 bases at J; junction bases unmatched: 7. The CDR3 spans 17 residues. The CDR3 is CASSHSSGGTSTDTQYF. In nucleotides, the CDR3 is TGTGCCAGCAGCCATTCTAGCGGGGGGACTAGCACAGATACGCAGTATTTT. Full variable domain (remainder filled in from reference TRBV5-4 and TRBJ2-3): ETGVTQSPTHLIKTRGQQVTLRCSSQSGHNTVSWYQQALGQGPQFIFQYYREEENGRGNFPPRFSGLQFPNYSSELNVNALELDDSALYLCASSHSSGGTSTDTQYFGPGTRLTVL.

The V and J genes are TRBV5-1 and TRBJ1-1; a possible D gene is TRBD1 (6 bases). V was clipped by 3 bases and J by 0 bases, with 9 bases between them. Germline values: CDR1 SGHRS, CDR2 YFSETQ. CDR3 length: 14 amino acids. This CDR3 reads CASSWDNLNTEAFF. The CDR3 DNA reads TGCGCCAGCAGCTGGGACAATTTGAACACTGAAGCTTTCTTT.

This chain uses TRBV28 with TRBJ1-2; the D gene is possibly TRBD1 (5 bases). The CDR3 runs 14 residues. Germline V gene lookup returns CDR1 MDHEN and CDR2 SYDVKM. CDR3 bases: TGTGCGTTGGGGCTCCCTCGGGGGAACTATGGCTACACCTTC. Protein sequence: CALGLPRGNYGYTF.

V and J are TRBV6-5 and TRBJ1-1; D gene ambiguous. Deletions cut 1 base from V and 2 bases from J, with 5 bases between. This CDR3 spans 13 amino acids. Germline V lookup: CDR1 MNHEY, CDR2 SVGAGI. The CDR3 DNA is TGTGCCAGCAGTTACTACAAAAACACTGAAGCTTTCTTT. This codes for CASSYYKNTEAFF.

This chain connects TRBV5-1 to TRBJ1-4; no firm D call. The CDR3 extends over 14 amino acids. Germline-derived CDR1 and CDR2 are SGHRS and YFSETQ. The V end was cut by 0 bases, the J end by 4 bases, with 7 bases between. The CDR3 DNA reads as TGCGCCAGCAGCTTGGGACGGAGTAATGAAAAACTGTTTTTT. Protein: CASSLGRSNEKLFF.

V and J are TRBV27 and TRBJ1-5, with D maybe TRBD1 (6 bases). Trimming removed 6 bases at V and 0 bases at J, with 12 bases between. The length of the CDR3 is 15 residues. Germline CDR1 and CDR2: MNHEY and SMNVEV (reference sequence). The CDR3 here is CASRGGKYSNQPQHF. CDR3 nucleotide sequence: TGTGCCAGCAGAGGGGGAAAATATAGCAATCAGCCCCAGCATTTT.

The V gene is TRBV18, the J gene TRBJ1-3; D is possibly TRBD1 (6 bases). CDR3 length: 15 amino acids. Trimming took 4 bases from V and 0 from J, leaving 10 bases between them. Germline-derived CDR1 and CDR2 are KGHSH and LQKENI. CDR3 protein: CASSLSTGSGNTIYF. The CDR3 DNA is TGTGCCAGCTCACTATCGACAGGCTCTGGAAACACCATATATTTT.

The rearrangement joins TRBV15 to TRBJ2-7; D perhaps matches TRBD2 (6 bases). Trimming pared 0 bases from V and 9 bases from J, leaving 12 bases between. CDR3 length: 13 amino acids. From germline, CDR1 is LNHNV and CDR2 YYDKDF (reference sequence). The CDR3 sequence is CATSRDRAGSQYF. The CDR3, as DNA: TGTGCCACCAGCAGAGATAGGGCGGGGTCGCAGTACTTC.

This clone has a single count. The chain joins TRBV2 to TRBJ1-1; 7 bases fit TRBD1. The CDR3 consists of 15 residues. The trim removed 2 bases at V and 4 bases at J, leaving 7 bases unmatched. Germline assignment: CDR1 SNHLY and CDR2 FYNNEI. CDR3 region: CASSELGAGGTEAFF. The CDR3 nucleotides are TGTGCCAGCAGTGAATTAGGGGCAGGGGGCACTGAAGCTTTCTTT.

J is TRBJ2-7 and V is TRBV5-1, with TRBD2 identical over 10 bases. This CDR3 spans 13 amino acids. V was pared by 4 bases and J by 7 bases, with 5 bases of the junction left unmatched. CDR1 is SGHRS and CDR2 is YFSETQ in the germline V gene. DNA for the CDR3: TGCGCCAGCAGCCCGCTAGCGGGAGCTGAGCAGTACTTC. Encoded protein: CASSPLAGAEQYF.

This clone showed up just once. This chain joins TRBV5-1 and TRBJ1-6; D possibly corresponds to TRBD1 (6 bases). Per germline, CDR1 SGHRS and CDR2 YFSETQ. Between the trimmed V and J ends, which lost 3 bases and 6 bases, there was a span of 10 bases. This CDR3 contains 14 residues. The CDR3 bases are TGCGCCAGCAGCTGGGAGGGGGGTAATTCACCCCTCCACTTT. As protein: CASSWEGGNSPLHF. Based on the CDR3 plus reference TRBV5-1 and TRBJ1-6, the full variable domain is KAGVTQTPRYLIKTRGQQVTLSCSPISGHRSVSWYQQTPGQGLQFLFEYFSETQRNKGNFPGRFSGRQFSNSRSEMNVSTLELGDSALYLCASSWEGGNSPLHFGNGTRLTVT.

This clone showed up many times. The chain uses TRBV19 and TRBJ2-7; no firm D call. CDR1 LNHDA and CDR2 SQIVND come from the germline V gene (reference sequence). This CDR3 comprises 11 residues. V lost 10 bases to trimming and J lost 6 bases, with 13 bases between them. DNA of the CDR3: TGTGCCACCCCTCGGGTGGGCGAGCAGTACTTC. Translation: CATPRVGEQYF.

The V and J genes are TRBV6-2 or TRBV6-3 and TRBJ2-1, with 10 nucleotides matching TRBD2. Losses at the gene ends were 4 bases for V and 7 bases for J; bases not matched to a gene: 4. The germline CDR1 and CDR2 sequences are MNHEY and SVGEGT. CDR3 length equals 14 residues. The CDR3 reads CASSFLAGVNEQFF. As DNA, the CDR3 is TGTGCCAGCAGTTTTCTAGCGGGAGTAAATGAGCAGTTCTTC.

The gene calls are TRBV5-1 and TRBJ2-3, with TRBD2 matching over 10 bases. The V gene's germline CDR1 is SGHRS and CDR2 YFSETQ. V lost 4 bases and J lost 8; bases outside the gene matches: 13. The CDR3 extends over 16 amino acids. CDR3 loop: CASSPPLAGDPGTQYF. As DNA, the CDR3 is TGCGCCAGCAGCCCACCCCTAGCGGGAGACCCCGGTACGCAGTATTTT.

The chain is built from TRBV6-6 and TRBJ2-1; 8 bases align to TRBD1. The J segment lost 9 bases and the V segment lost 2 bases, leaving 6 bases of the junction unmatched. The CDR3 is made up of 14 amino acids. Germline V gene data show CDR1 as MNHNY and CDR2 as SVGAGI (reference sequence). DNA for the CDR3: TGTGCCAGCAGTTACCCCAGGGGGCCCGGTGAGCAGTTCTTC. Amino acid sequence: CASSYPRGPGEQFF.

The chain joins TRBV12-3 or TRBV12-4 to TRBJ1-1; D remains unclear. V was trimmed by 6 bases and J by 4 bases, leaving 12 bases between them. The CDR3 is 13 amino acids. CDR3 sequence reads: CASSPVPLTEAFF. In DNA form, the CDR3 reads TGTGCCAGCAGCCCTGTCCCCCTCACTGAAGCTTTCTTT.

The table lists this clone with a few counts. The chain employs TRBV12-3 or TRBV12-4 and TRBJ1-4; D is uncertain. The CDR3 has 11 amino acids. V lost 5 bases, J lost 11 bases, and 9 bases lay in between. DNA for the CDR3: TGTGCCAGCAGTCGCCGAACTAAACTGTTTTTT. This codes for CASSRRTKLFF.

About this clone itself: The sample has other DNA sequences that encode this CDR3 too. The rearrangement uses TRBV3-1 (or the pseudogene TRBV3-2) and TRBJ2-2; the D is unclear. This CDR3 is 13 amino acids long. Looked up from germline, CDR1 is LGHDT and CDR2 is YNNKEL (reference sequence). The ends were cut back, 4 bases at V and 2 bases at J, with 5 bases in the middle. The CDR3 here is CASSPLNTGELFF. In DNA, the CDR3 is TGTGCCAGCAGCCCTTTAAACACCGGGGAGCTGTTTTTT.

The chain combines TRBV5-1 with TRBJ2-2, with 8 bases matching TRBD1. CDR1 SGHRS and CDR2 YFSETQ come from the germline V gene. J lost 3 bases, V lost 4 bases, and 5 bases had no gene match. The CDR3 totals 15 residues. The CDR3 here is CASSEQGVDTGELFF. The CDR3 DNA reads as TGCGCCAGCAGCGAACAGGGGGTCGACACCGGGGAGCTGTTTTTT.